This T cell receptor beta chain derives from a study of identical twins. Study conclusions and caveats: High-abundance cord blood beta clonotypes had fewer insertions; memory repertoires showed none.

TCRdb reanalysed the 5' RACE reads using MiXCR and keeps one entry per CDR3 protein. The sample lists roughly 770,000 distinct CDR3 sequences; around a sixth were seen once. About this clonotype: What it binds is unknown.

The donors were all healthy and Caucasian. This sample was shared with a second study, whose subject was T cells expressing NK-cell markers. That publication notes: According to the study, TCR beta repertoires originated from sorted CD3+CD56+NKG2C+, CD3+CD56+NKG2C- and CD3+CD56-NKG2C+ T cells. Most of the eight sequenced donors were HCMV-seropositive; one was seronegative.

This receptor was obtained from a woman younger than 30 in good health. Sequenced material: PBMCs.

In DNA form, the CDR3 reads TGCGCCAGCAGCCAGATTCCGGGACTAGCGGGTCGGATCGGGCACGAGCAGTACTTC. Translating gives CASSQIPGLAGRIGHEQYF. V and J are TRBV4-3 and TRBJ2-7; 12 bases line up with TRBD2. V trimming: 3 bases; J trimming: 5 bases; junction bases outside the gene matches: 17. CDR3 length: 19 amino acids. In germline, CDR1 is LGHNA, CDR2 YSLEER.